This T cell receptor beta chain stems from a study of cytomegalovirus exposure and HLA in healthy donors. Primers for the PCR totalled 60 Vbeta and 13 Jbeta. Sequenced by immunoSEQ multiplex PCR; TCRdb stores in-frame clones only, minus some. Recorded for this sample: around 140,000 clones. The germline CDR1 and CDR2 sequences are MNHEY and SVGAGI. Trimming took 7 bases from V and 1 from J, leaving 7 bases between them. The CDR3 loop spans 13 amino acids. Study-wide findings and caveats: CMV serostatus was the sole immune exposure data available. In a later analysis, donors in an Asian-associated ancestry cluster reportedly had fewer N-insertions in productive TCRs than the cohort mean.

With respect to this clone: Its target is not known.

The chain carries TRBV6-5 and TRBJ2-2; maybe TRBD2 (6 bases). Sequencing used PBMCs. This TCR derives from a man aged 18 to 30 in good health and CMV-seronegative. CDR3: CASMGLNTGELFF. In nucleotides, the CDR3 is TGTGCCAGCATGGGACTGAACACCGGGGAGCTGTTTTTT.